Detailed here is one T cell receptor beta chain. TCR beta VDJ and CDR3 profiles were obtained from a genomic DNA template. TCRdb re-derived calls from the reads in MiXCR, one entry per CDR3 protein. The table has around 170,000 distinct CDR3 sequences, roughly half seen once. All patients picked for sequencing had shown, by flow cytometry, an expansion of CD8+CD57+ cells. The source of the sample is a study of CD8+CD57+ T cells in acquired aplastic anemia. The clonotype comes from a human donor with aplastic anemia. Specimen: sorted CD4+, CD8+, or CD8+CD57+ T cells (not recorded which) from PBMCs.

The CDR3: CASSHPNGANTGELFF. The CDR3, as DNA: TGCGCCAGCAGCCACCCCAATGGCGCGAACACCGGGGAGCTGTTTTTT. This chain connects TRBV4-1 to TRBJ2-2; D unclear. The CDR3 runs 16 residues. Trimming took off 3 bases at V and 0 bases at J, with 11 bases between the two ends. Germline-derived CDR1 and CDR2 are MGHRA and YSYEKL.